This T cell receptor (beta chain) came from a study of blood T cells in healthy people across ages. Study results and caveats: Long-lived donors had more naive CD4+ cells and higher diversity than aged donors. Donor CMV status, an unknown factor, possibly confounded changes in expanded clonotypes.

A sample-barcoded 5' primer and a J-beta primer mix were used in a second PCR of about 7 to 12 cycles. Sequencing yielded, for each sample, at least 3 million paired-end reads carrying CDR3. TCRdb independently ran MiXCR on the 5' RACE reads; one entry per CDR3 protein. The sample holds some 670,000 distinct CDR3 sequences; 45% to 60% are singletons and the top ten take roughly 12%. This clonotype was seen only a few times. Its cognate antigen is unknown. Trimming cost V 4 bases and J 4 bases; bases outside gene matches: 11. Germline V CDR1 and CDR2: SGHTA, FQGNSA. The CDR3 is 16 amino acids. Around 9.4 milliliters was the volume of peripheral blood drawn from each donor.

The V gene is TRBV7-2, the J gene TRBJ2-3, with TRBD2 identical over 7 bases. This receptor was identified in a woman older than 75 in good health. Sample: blood. The CDR3 sequence is CASSSLLAWGADTQYF. The CDR3, as DNA: TGTGCCAGCAGCTCGCTACTAGCGTGGGGGGCAGATACGCAGTATTTT. Complete variable domain (other parts from reference TRBV7-2 and TRBJ2-3): GAGVSQSPSNKVTEKGKDVELRCDPISGHTALYWYRQSLGQGLEFLIYFQGNSAPDKSGLPSDRFSAERTGGSVSTLTIQRTQQEDSAVYLCASSSLLAWGADTQYFGPGTRLTVL.